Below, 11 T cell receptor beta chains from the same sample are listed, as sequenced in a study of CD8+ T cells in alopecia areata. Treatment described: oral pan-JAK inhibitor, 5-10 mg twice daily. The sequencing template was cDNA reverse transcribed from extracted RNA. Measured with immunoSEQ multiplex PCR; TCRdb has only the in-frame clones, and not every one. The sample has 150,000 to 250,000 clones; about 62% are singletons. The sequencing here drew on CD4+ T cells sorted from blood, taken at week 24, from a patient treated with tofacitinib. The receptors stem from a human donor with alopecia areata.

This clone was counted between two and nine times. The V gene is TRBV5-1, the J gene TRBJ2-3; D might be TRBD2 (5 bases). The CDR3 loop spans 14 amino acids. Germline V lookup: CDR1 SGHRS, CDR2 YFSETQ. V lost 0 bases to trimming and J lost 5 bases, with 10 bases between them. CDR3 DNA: TGCGCCAGCAGCTTGGAAGTGAGGGAAGATACGCAGTATTTT. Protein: CASSLEVREDTQYF.

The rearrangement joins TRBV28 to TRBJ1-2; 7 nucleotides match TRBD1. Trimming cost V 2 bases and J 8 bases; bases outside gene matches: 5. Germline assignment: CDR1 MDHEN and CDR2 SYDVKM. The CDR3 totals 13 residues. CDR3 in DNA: TGTGCCAGCAGTTTAACAGGGGAGTGGGGCTACACCTTC. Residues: CASSLTGEWGYTF.

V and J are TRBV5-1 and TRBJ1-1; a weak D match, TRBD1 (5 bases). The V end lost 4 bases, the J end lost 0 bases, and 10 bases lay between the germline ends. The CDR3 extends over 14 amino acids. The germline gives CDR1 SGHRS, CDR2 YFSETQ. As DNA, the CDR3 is TGCGCCAGCAGCCCCGGACACGTGAACACTGAAGCTTTCTTT. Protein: CASSPGHVNTEAFF.

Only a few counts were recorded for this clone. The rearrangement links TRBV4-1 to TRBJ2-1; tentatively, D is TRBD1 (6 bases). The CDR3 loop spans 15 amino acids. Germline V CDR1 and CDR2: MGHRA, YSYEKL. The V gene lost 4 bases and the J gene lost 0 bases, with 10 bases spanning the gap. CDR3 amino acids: CASSPQGPSYNEQFF. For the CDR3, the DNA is TGCGCCAGCAGCCCCCAGGGGCCCTCCTACAATGAGCAGTTCTTC.

CDR3 in amino acids: CASSLRTSGRIEQYF. The CDR3 DNA reads TGTGCCAGCAGCTTGAGGACTAGCGGGAGAATCGAGCAGTACTTC. V and J are TRBV7-2 and TRBJ2-7; 13 nucleotides align to TRBD2. With 3 bases clipped from V and 6 bases from J, the junction kept 5 bases outside the gene matches. This CDR3 has 15 residues. CDR1 and CDR2 from the germline V gene are SGHTA and FQGNSA.

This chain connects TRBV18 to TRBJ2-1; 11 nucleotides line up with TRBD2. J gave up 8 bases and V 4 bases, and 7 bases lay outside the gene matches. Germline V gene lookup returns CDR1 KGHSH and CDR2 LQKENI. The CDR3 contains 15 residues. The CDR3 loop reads CASSQVLAGVDEQFF. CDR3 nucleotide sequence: TGTGCCAGCTCACAGGTACTAGCGGGAGTGGATGAGCAGTTCTTC.

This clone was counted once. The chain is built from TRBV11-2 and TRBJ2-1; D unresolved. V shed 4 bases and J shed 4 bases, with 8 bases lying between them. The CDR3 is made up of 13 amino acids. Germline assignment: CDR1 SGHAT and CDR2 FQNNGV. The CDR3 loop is CASSSGPYNEQFF. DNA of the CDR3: TGTGCCAGCAGCTCCGGCCCGTACAATGAGCAGTTCTTC.

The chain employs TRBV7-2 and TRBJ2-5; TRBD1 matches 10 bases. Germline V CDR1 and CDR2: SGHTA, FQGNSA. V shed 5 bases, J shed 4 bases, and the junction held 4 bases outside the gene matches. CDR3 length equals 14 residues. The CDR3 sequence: CASSPDRGLETQYF. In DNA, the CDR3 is TGTGCCAGCAGCCCCGACAGGGGGCTAGAGACCCAGTACTTC.

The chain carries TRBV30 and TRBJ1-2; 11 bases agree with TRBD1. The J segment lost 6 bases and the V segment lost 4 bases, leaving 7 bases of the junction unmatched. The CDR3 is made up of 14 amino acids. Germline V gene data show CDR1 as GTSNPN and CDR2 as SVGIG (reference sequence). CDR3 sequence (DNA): TGTGCCTGGATTTGGACAGGGGGCGCGGATGGCTACACCTTC. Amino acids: CAWIWTGGADGYTF.

For the CDR3, the DNA is TGTGCCAGCAGCTTATACAATAGAGCAGAGACCCAGTACTTC. As protein: CASSLYNRAETQYF. V is TRBV7-9 and J is TRBJ2-5; the D is unclear. The ends were cut back, 2 bases at V and 4 bases at J, with 11 bases in the middle. Germline V gives CDR1 SEHNR, CDR2 FQNEAQ (reference sequence). The CDR3 is 14 amino acids.

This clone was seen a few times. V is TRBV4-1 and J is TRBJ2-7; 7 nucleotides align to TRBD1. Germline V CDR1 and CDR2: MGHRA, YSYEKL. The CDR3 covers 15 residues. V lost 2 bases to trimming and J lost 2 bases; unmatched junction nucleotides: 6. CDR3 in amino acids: CASSQSGQQPYEQYF. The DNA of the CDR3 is TGCGCCAGCAGCCAATCGGGACAGCAGCCCTACGAGCAGTACTTC.